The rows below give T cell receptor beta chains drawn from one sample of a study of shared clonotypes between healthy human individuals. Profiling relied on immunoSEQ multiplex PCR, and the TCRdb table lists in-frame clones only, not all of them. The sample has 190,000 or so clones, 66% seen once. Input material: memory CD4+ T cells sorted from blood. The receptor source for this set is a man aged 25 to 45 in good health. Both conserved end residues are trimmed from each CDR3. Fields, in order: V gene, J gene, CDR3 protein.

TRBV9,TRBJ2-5,ASSVGQGGETQY
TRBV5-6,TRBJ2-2,ASSPTRFTGELF
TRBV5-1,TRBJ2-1,ASSLAGTSNEQF
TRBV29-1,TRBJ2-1,SVGLPTVLNEQF
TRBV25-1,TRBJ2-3,ASSDPGPTDTQY
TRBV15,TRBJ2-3,ATSQRLGSGTDTQY
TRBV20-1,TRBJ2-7,SPMKGGKQY
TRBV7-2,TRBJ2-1,ASRLSGGTEQF
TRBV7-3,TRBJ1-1,ASSPRGGSTEAF
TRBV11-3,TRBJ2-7,ASSLDGVEQY
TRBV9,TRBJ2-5,ASSANPYQETQY
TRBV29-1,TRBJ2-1,SVAYLGLAGADEQF
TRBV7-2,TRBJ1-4,ASSYGTANEKLF
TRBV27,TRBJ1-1,ASSHQGNTEAF
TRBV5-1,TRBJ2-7,ASSFLGTGVSYEQY
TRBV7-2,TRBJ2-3,ASSPWGGGSDTQY
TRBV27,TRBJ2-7,ASSPNIGAPTGSTAYEQY
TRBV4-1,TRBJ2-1,ASSRDQTWVNEQF
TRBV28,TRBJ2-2,ASSLFGGELF
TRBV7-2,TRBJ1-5,ASPSERGRAQPQH
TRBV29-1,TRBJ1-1,SVELGNRPF
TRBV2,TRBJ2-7,ATRLTGYEQY
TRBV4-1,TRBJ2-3,ASSQWGTSGSTDTQY
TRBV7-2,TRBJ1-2,ASSPQGHPGANYGYT
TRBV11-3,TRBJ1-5,ASSLARPNQPQH
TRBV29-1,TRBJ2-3,SVEGTSTVADTQY
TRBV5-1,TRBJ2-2,ASRKATGELF
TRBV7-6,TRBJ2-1,ASSLNSAQSSYNEQF
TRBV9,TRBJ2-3,ASSVGDTQY
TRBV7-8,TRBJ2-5,ASSLVRAGGLKTQY
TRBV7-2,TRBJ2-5,ASSLARAETQY